These T cell receptor beta chains were read from a single sample in a study of T cell repertoires in cytomegalovirus infection. TCRdb fed the reads into MiXCR, producing one record per CDR3 protein. The data hold 100,000 or so distinct CDR3 sequences, with approximately 30% observed a single time. These receptors have no identified antigens. This specimen consisted of CD8+ T cells from cultured PBMCs, obtained from culture after CMV antigen stimulation. These receptors originate from a human donor in good health (CMV status not recorded). Some clones in this sample may be carry-over from other donors' samples. Both conserved end residues are part of each CDR3. D genes are given only for firm matches. Some rows have no size entry. The others give once, few or many, or a class for an expanded clone.

clone_size,v_call,j_call,d_call,cdr3_aa,cdr3_nt
NA,TRBV7-2,TRBJ2-7,TRBD1,CASSSIAGTALDEQYF,TGTGCCAGCAGCTCAATAGCCGGGACAGCCCTGGACGAGCAGTACTTC
NA,TRBV6-1,TRBJ2-3,NA,CASSSGQTDTQYF,TGTGCCAGCAGTTCAGGACAGACAGATACGCAGTATTTT
few,TRBV7-3,TRBJ2-1,TRBD1,CASSSPGGGYNEQFF,TGTGCCAGCAGCTCCCCAGGGGGTGGATACAATGAGCAGTTCTTC
many,TRBV12-3/TRBV12-4,TRBJ2-3,NA,CASSLAVEYTDTQYF,TGTGCCAGCAGTTTAGCGGTGGAGTACACAGATACGCAGTATTTT
NA,TRBV5-4,TRBJ1-2,NA,CASSMGFDNYGYTF,TGTGCCAGCAGCATGGGATTTGATAACTATGGCTACACCTTC
NA,TRBV6-6,TRBJ2-7,TRBD2,CASAAGDSTSYEQYF,TGTGCCAGCGCCGCGGGGGATTCTACCTCCTACGAGCAGTACTTC
many,TRBV5-1,TRBJ2-7,NA,CASSDGQTYEQYF,TGCGCCAGCAGCGATGGACAGACCTACGAGCAGTACTTC
NA,TRBV7-6,TRBJ1-1,NA,CASSFGPGTEAFF,TGTGCCAGCAGCTTCGGTCCTGGAACTGAAGCTTTCTTT
NA,TRBV5-4,TRBJ2-1,NA,CASSPGRLVRRDEQFF,TGTGCCAGCAGCCCGGGACGCCTGGTAAGGAGGGATGAGCAGTTCTTC
NA,TRBV14,TRBJ2-2,NA,CASSQFRAGELFF,TGTGCCAGCAGCCAATTTAGGGCCGGGGAGCTGTTTTTT
few,TRBV7-6,TRBJ1-1,NA,CASSLGPGVAEAFF,TGTGCCAGCAGCTTAGGACCGGGGGTGGCTGAAGCTTTCTTT
many,TRBV7-2,TRBJ1-5,NA,CASSSHGQPQHF,TGTGCCAGCAGCTCTCATGGGCAGCCCCAGCATTTT
many,TRBV6-1,TRBJ1-2,NA,CASSQGFYGYTF,TGTGCCAGCAGTCAGGGATTCTATGGCTACACCTTC
few,TRBV7-3,TRBJ1-1,NA,CASSLEDGGEAFF,TGTGCCAGCAGCCTTGAGGACGGGGGTGAAGCTTTCTTT
NA,TRBV7-9,TRBJ2-2,NA,CASSLAGDGELFF,TGTGCCAGCAGCTTAGCAGGGGACGGGGAGCTGTTTTTT
NA,TRBV12-5,TRBJ2-7,TRBD2,CASARGDGSSYEQYF,TGTGCTAGTGCCCGGGGGGACGGGAGCTCCTACGAGCAGTACTTC
NA,TRBV5-1,TRBJ1-5,NA,CASSWATDQPQHF,TGCGCCAGCAGCTGGGCGACGGATCAGCCCCAGCATTTT
few,TRBV7-6,TRBJ2-1,TRBD2,CASSLSGGGPVKTNEQFF,TGTGCCAGCAGCTTATCGGGAGGGGGGCCCGTTAAGACCAATGAGCAGTTCTTC
NA,TRBV6-2/TRBV6-3,TRBJ1-1,NA,CASSYGPGEAFF,TGTGCCAGCAGTTACGGGCCTGGTGAAGCTTTCTTT
NA,TRBV27,TRBJ2-7,TRBD1,CASSLSGTGLSEQYF,TGTGCCAGCAGTTTATCAGGGACAGGCCTCTCCGAGCAGTACTTC
many,TRBV7-2,TRBJ2-3,NA,CASSHYTDTQYF,TGTGCCAGCAGCCACTACACAGATACGCAGTATTTT
NA,TRBV29-1,TRBJ1-1,NA,CSVEGPRGEAFF,TGCAGCGTTGAAGGACCCAGGGGTGAAGCTTTCTTT
NA,TRBV6-1,TRBJ2-3,NA,CASNEGDTQYF,TGTGCCAGCAACGAGGGGGATACGCAGTATTTT
NA,TRBV5-1,TRBJ1-1,TRBD1,CASSSTTGGDTEAFF,TGCGCCAGCAGCTCAACGACAGGGGGAGACACTGAAGCTTTCTTT
few,TRBV5-6,TRBJ1-5,NA,CASSLSAVSNQPQHF,TGTGCCAGCAGCTTGAGTGCCGTCAGCAATCAGCCCCAGCATTTT
NA,TRBV19,TRBJ2-5,TRBD2,CASSIGALAGGIETQYF,TGTGCCAGTAGTATAGGTGCACTAGCGGGGGGGATAGAGACCCAGTACTTC
NA,TRBV27,TRBJ2-3,TRBD1,CASSSPDRGLADTQYF,TGTGCCAGCAGTTCCCCGGACAGGGGGCTTGCAGATACGCAGTATTTT
NA,TRBV5-3,TRBJ1-6,TRBD1,CASSLIGTGVSPLHF,TGTGCCAGCAGCTTGATAGGGACAGGGGTTTCACCCCTCCACTTT
NA,TRBV27,TRBJ2-5,NA,CASSLWQQETQYF,TGTGCCAGCAGTTTGTGGCAGCAAGAGACCCAGTACTTC
few,TRBV28,TRBJ2-5,NA,CASSPLGPDGETQYF,TGTGCCAGCAGTCCTTTGGGACCGGACGGGGAGACCCAGTACTTC
NA,TRBV27,TRBJ2-2,NA,CASSLEQGGSGELFF,TGTGCCAGCAGTTTGGAGCAGGGGGGATCCGGGGAGCTGTTTTTT
NA,TRBV9,TRBJ1-2,NA,CASRKQGSYGNTF,TGTGCCAGCAGGAAGCAGGGATCCTATGGCAACACCTTC
few,TRBV19,TRBJ2-4,TRBD1,CASSPGTGLLAKNIQYF,TGTGCCAGTAGTCCTGGGACAGGGCTATTGGCCAAAAACATTCAGTACTTC
few,TRBV7-6,TRBJ2-2,TRBD2,CASSLLRGAITGELFF,TGTGCCAGCAGCTTACTGCGGGGGGCCATCACCGGGGAGCTGTTTTTT
many,TRBV7-2,TRBJ2-1,TRBD2,CASSLEAGGLSNEQFF,TGTGCCAGCAGCTTGGAAGCGGGGGGGCTAAGCAATGAGCAGTTCTTC
few,TRBV6-5,TRBJ2-7,TRBD1,CASSPGQPGSYEQYF,TGTGCCAGCAGCCCGGGACAGCCCGGGTCCTACGAGCAGTACTTC
NA,TRBV2,TRBJ2-2,TRBD1,CASSPIGTGGSNTGELFF,TGTGCCAGCAGCCCGATAGGGACAGGGGGGTCGAACACCGGGGAGCTGTTTTTT
many,TRBV12-3/TRBV12-4,TRBJ2-6,NA,CASRSSSGGSGANVLTF,TGTGCCAGCAGATCTAGTTCGGGCGGCTCTGGGGCCAACGTCCTGACTTTC
NA,TRBV4-1,TRBJ1-2,NA,CASSQDYALGGAPNYGYTF,TGCGCCAGCAGCCAAGATTATGCTCTCGGGGGGGCGCCCAACTATGGCTACACCTTC
NA,TRBV7-9,TRBJ2-7,TRBD1,CASSLVQGARSEQYF,TGTGCCAGCAGCTTAGTACAGGGGGCGCGCTCCGAGCAGTACTTC
NA,TRBV19,TRBJ2-1,TRBD1,CASSWAGGFNEQFF,TGTGCCAGTAGTTGGGCAGGGGGCTTCAATGAGCAGTTCTTC
many,TRBV4-2,TRBJ2-1,TRBD2,CASSLLTSVHEQFF,TGTGCCAGCAGCCTCTTGACTAGCGTCCATGAGCAGTTCTTC
NA,TRBV12-3/TRBV12-4,TRBJ2-4,NA,CASSLAWRGIAKNIQYF,TGTGCCAGCAGTTTAGCTTGGAGGGGGATAGCCAAAAACATTCAGTACTTC
NA,TRBV4-1,TRBJ1-1,TRBD1,CASSQAPQGANEAFF,TGCGCCAGCAGCCAAGCCCCTCAGGGGGCGAATGAAGCTTTCTTT